This is a list of T cell receptor beta chains from one sample in a study of T cell changes during pregnancy in multiple sclerosis. TCRdb's table, derived via immunoSEQ multiplex PCR, lists solely in-frame clones and lacks some. The sample has 90,000 or so clones, around 90% seen once; the top ten hold 1.5% to 2%. The source was peripheral blood, collected in the first trimester of pregnancy. These TCRs come from a female donor in good health, enrolled as a control in a pregnancy study. Both conserved end residues are part of each CDR3. A D gene is named only where the DNA matches it firmly. Clone size is not always given. Where it is, it says once, few, many or a class for expanded clones.

j_call,clone_size,d_call,v_call,cdr3_aa,cdr3_nt
TRBJ2-2,NA,NA,TRBV14,CASSQAGVPNTGELFF,TGTGCCAGCAGCCAAGCGGGGGTTCCGAACACCGGGGAGCTGTTTTTT
TRBJ2-3,NA,NA,TRBV6-1,CASSAPAAPSSTDTQYF,TGTGCCAGCAGTGCCCCAGCGGCGCCCTCTAGCACAGATACGCAGTATTTT
TRBJ1-1,NA,TRBD1,TRBV4-2,CASSQVGGDEAFF,TGTGCCAGCAGCCAAGTAGGGGGCGATGAAGCTTTCTTT
TRBJ1-2,NA,TRBD1,TRBV30,CAWSVRDRGSGYTF,TGTGCCTGGAGTGTACGGGACAGGGGAAGTGGCTACACCTTC
TRBJ1-2,NA,NA,TRBV4-2,CASSHGAGLGRPNYGYTF,TGTGCCAGCAGCCATGGGGCGGGACTTGGGAGACCCAACTATGGCTACACCTTC
TRBJ2-7,NA,NA,TRBV7-9,CASSIATYEQYF,TGTGCCAGCAGCATAGCCACCTACGAGCAGTACTTC
TRBJ2-3,NA,NA,TRBV7-2,CASSSKLSLFTDTQYF,TGTGCCAGCAGCTCGAAACTGAGTTTGTTCACAGATACGCAGTATTTT
TRBJ1-1,NA,NA,TRBV6-5,CASSYSRANTEAFF,TGTGCCAGCAGTTACTCGAGGGCGAACACTGAAGCTTTCTTT
TRBJ1-4,NA,TRBD1,TRBV10-3,CAIRGDRDNEKLFF,TGTGCCATCAGGGGGGACAGGGATAATGAAAAACTGTTTTTT
TRBJ1-5,few,NA,TRBV11-2,CASSSNGENQPQHF,TGTGCCAGCAGCTCCAACGGGGAGAATCAGCCCCAGCATTTT
TRBJ1-1,NA,TRBD1,TRBV7-8,CASSPRQGTEAFF,TGTGCCAGCAGCCCCCGACAGGGGACTGAAGCTTTCTTT
TRBJ2-5,NA,TRBD1,TRBV11-1,CASSSRQGKTQYF,TGTGCCAGCAGCTCACGACAGGGCAAGACCCAGTACTTC
TRBJ2-6,NA,TRBD2,TRBV7-2,CASSFSGTSGPGANVLTF,TGTGCCAGCAGCTTTTCCGGGACTAGCGGGCCTGGGGCCAACGTCCTGACTTTC
TRBJ1-1,NA,NA,TRBV7-6,CASRGVRTEAFF,TGTGCCAGCAGGGGAGTCAGAACTGAAGCTTTCTTT
TRBJ1-6,NA,TRBD1,TRBV4-1,CASSRSGTDNSPLHF,TGCGCCAGCAGCCGTAGCGGGACAGATAATTCACCCCTCCACTTT
TRBJ1-2,NA,TRBD1,TRBV29-1,CSVETGGKGGYTF,TGCAGCGTAGAAACAGGGGGAAAGGGAGGCTACACCTTC
TRBJ2-5,NA,NA,TRBV11-2,CASSWGGAGETQYF,TGTGCCAGCAGCTGGGGGGGGGCTGGAGAGACCCAGTACTTC
TRBJ1-1,NA,NA,TRBV7-2,CASSLYEFSNTEAFF,TGTGCCAGCAGCTTATACGAGTTTTCGAACACTGAAGCTTTCTTT
TRBJ2-3,NA,NA,TRBV11-3,CASSSSGNTQYF,TGTGCCAGCAGTTCATCAGGGAATACGCAGTATTTT
TRBJ1-1,NA,NA,TRBV5-1,CASSLEPLTNRLWGAFF,TGCGCCAGCAGCTTGGAACCTCTTACCAACAGGTTGTGGGGCGCTTTCTTT
TRBJ1-1,NA,NA,TRBV28,CASSFRQGRNTEAFF,TGTGCCAGCAGTTTCCGCCAGGGCAGGAACACTGAAGCTTTCTTT
TRBJ2-5,NA,NA,TRBV7-6,CASSQRQTQATQYF,TGTGCCAGCAGCCAGCGACAGACTCAAGCGACCCAGTACTTC
TRBJ2-4,few,NA,TRBV6-5,CASGENIQYF,TGTGCCTCAGGGGAAAACATTCAGTACTTC
TRBJ2-5,NA,NA,TRBV5-1,CASSLDPGTETQYF,TGCGCCAGCAGCTTGGATCCGGGAACGGAGACCCAGTACTTC
TRBJ2-3,NA,TRBD1,TRBV2,CASSRQGEGTDTQYF,TGTGCCAGCAGCAGACAGGGAGAGGGCACAGATACGCAGTATTTT
TRBJ1-2,NA,NA,TRBV7-2,CASSLPQNYGYTF,TGTGCCAGCAGCTTACCGCAGAACTATGGCTACACCTTC
TRBJ2-7,NA,NA,TRBV30,CAWSLTGRRVVSYEQYF,TGTGCCTGGAGTCTTACAGGCCGCAGGGTGGTGTCCTACGAGCAGTACTTC
TRBJ2-7,NA,NA,TRBV4-3,CASSQADGGAYEQYF,TGCGCCAGCAGCCAAGCGGACGGGGGAGCCTACGAGCAGTACTTC
TRBJ2-6,NA,NA,TRBV19,CASSIDGRGSGANVLTF,TGTGCCAGTAGTATAGATGGCCGAGGGTCTGGGGCCAACGTCCTGACTTTC
TRBJ1-5,NA,NA,TRBV12-5,CASGEGQSSNQPQHF,TGTGCTAGTGGTGAAGGACAGTCTAGCAATCAGCCCCAGCATTTT
TRBJ2-3,NA,TRBD2,TRBV6-1,CASSEGGAGLAGGDTQYF,TGTGCCAGCAGTGAGGGGGGGGCAGGACTAGCGGGGGGAGATACGCAGTATTTT
TRBJ1-4,NA,NA,TRBV28,CASSSLRGAANEKLFF,TGTGCCAGCAGTTCTCTCAGGGGAGCGGCTAATGAAAAACTGTTTTTT
TRBJ2-5,NA,TRBD2,TRBV9,CASSVDSGGKETQYF,TGTGCCAGCAGCGTAGACAGCGGGGGAAAAGAGACCCAGTACTTC
TRBJ1-1,NA,NA,TRBV7-8,CASSTTSRSTEAFF,TGTGCCAGCAGCACAACGTCTAGGAGCACTGAAGCTTTCTTT